What follows is one T cell receptor beta chain and its context. The protocol was immunoSEQ multiplex PCR, while the TCRdb copy is restricted to in-frame clones and leaves out a portion. The sample carries about 11,000 clones, about 90% recorded once. These data come from a study of T cells in tumors and immune-related adverse events. The CDR3 sequence is 18 residues long. With 9 bases clipped from V and 1 base from J, the junction kept 16 bases outside the gene matches. Germline CDR1 and CDR2: SNHLY and FYNNEI. This clonotype was obtained from a female donor with metastatic renal cell carcinoma. The genes are TRBV2 and TRBJ2-5, with 11 bases aligning to TRBD2. The sample in question was lymph node tissue, obtained from a patient treated with anti-PD-1 therapy. This CDR3 reads CASETVRTSGLIQETQYF. The CDR3 nucleotides read TGTGCCAGTGAGACAGTGAGGACTAGCGGGCTGATCCAAGAGACCCAGTACTTC. Complete variable domain (other parts from reference TRBV2 and TRBJ2-5): EPEVTQTPSHQVTQMGQEVILRCVPISNHLYFYWYRQILGQKVEFLVSFYNNEISEKSEIFDDQFSVERPDGSNFTLKIRSTKLEDSAMYFCASETVRTSGLIQETQYFGPGTRLLVL.